Listed here are 24 T cell receptor beta chains from one sample, sequenced in a study of identifying expanded T cells in peripheral blood. Method: immunoSEQ multiplex PCR; TCRdb's copy keeps in-frame clones and lacks some. Here the sample spans about 85,000 clones, 88% being singletons. Sequenced material: blood. The receptors were sampled from a person between 18 and 75 years old in good health.

The chain combines TRBV13 with TRBJ2-5; 7 bases map to TRBD2. The CDR3 spans 15 residues. Trimming cost V 2 bases and J 2 bases; bases outside gene matches: 5. From germline, CDR1 is PRHDT and CDR2 FYEKMQ (reference sequence). CDR3 bases: TGTGCCAGCAGCTTAATGTCCGGGGGGCAAGAGACCCAGTACTTC. Encoded protein: CASSLMSGGQETQYF.

The chain's CDR3 is CASSFLGQGYTGELFF. For the CDR3, the DNA is TGTGCCAGCAGTTTCCTGGGACAGGGGTACACCGGGGAGCTGTTTTTT. V usage is TRBV27 and J usage is TRBJ2-2, with TRBD1 matching over 10 bases. In germline, CDR1 is MNHEY, CDR2 SMNVEV (reference sequence). This CDR3 spans 16 amino acids. The junction had 4 bases not matched to a gene; V was cut back by 3 bases and J by 3 bases.

This chain uses TRBV7-9 with TRBJ2-3; 7 bases agree with TRBD2. The CDR3 is made up of 15 amino acids. Germline CDR1 SEHNR, CDR2 FQNEAQ (reference sequence). V trimming: 3 bases; J trimming: 4 bases; junction bases outside the gene matches: 7. In DNA, the CDR3 is TGTGCCAGCAGCTTTAGGAGCGGGGACTCAGATACGCAGTATTTT. It translates to CASSFRSGDSDTQYF.

This CDR3 reads CASRSTGGKNTEAFF. DNA for the CDR3: TGTGCCAGCAGATCAACAGGGGGCAAGAACACTGAAGCTTTCTTT. The genes are TRBV7-9 and TRBJ1-1; 9 nucleotides align to TRBD1. The ends lost 6 bases at V and 1 base at J; junction bases unmatched: 6. This CDR3 is built from 15 residues. Per germline, CDR1 SEHNR and CDR2 FQNEAQ (reference sequence). Drawing the rest from reference TRBV7-9 and TRBJ1-1, the complete variable domain is DTGVSQNPRHKITKRGQNVTFRCDPISEHNRLYWYRQTLGQGPEFLTYFQNEAQLEKSRLLSDRFSAERPKGSFSTLEIQRTEQGDSAMYLCASRSTGGKNTEAFFGQGTRLTVV.

This rearrangement joins TRBV19 to TRBJ1-1; 11 bases align to TRBD1. Germline CDR1 reads LNHDA; CDR2 reads SQIVND (reference sequence). The CDR3 extends over 17 amino acids. The V and J ends lost 3 bases and 0 bases, in that order; junction bases with no gene match: 6. DNA of the CDR3: TGTGCCAGTAGTATTGGGACAGGGGGTATCTTGAACACTGAAGCTTTCTTT. Its translation is CASSIGTGGILNTEAFF.

This chain connects TRBV4-3 to TRBJ2-1; TRBD1 is a possible D gene (6 bases). The length of the CDR3 is 15 residues. Germline-derived CDR1 and CDR2 are LGHNA and YSLEER. With 8 bases removed from V and 0 bases from J, the gap between germline ends came to 14 bases. The CDR3, as DNA: TGCGCCAGCGCCCAAGGGGGAAGCTCCTACAATGAGCAGTTCTTC. Translating gives CASAQGGSSYNEQFF.

V usage is TRBV6-1 and J usage is TRBJ1-1; D not certain. V lost 10 bases and J 2 bases, leaving 11 bases between the germline ends. The V gene's germline CDR1 is MNHNS and CDR2 SASEGT. The CDR3 runs to 12 residues. CDR3 loop: CATRAGNTEAFF. The CDR3 region has the DNA TGTGCCACGCGGGCGGGTAACACTGAAGCTTTCTTT.

This clone is deemed medium-sized (0.01 to 0.1%). The gene calls are TRBV5-1 and TRBJ2-7; weak D call: TRBD1 (5 bases). V lost 7 bases and J 5 bases, leaving 16 bases between the germline ends. Germline CDR1 SGHRS, CDR2 YFSETQ. The CDR3 spans 13 residues. The CDR3 bases are TGCGCCAGCTCAACAGGCGTTCAGGACGAGCAGTACTTC. Translating it yields CASSTGVQDEQYF.

The chain has TRBV18 and TRBJ2-7; TRBD2 is a possible D gene (6 bases). Trimming stripped 3 bases from V and 2 bases from J, with 11 bases between. The CDR3 length is 14 residues. Germline CDR1 KGHSH, CDR2 LQKENI. In nucleotides, the CDR3 is TGTGCCAGCTCACCGGGACTCAGTGCCTACGAGCAGTACTTC. Amino acid sequence: CASSPGLSAYEQYF.

In this sample, this clone turned up once. V is TRBV27 and J is TRBJ1-6, with a possible D match to TRBD1 (6 bases). V lost 2 bases and J 10 bases, leaving 9 bases between the germline ends. The CDR3 length is 13 residues. Germline V gene data show CDR1 as MNHEY and CDR2 as SMNVEV (reference sequence). CDR3 sequence: CASSLIQGSPLHF. The CDR3 coding sequence is TGTGCCAGCAGTTTAATTCAGGGGTCACCCCTCCACTTT.

V usage is TRBV10-3 and J usage is TRBJ1-6; 7 bases are a match to TRBD1. Germline V lookup: CDR1 ENHRY, CDR2 SYGVKD. The CDR3 is made up of 15 amino acids. V lost 0 bases and J lost 10; bases outside the gene matches: 6. CDR3 coding DNA: TGTGCCATCAGTGAGTCAGGGGGCGCGAGCTCACCCCTCCACTTT. Protein sequence: CAISESGGASSPLHF.

The V call is TRBV18, the J call TRBJ2-5; 8 positions agree with TRBD2. The CDR3 is 15 residues long. Per the germline V gene, CDR1 is KGHSH and CDR2 is LQKENI. V trimming: 6 bases; J trimming: 1 base; junction bases outside the gene matches: 7. CDR3 nucleotides: TGTGCCAGCTCCGAAGCGGGGGCTACCCAAGAGACCCAGTACTTC. Translating it yields CASSEAGATQETQYF.

The V and J genes are TRBV28 and TRBJ2-5, with 11 bases matching TRBD2. The CDR3 extends over 16 amino acids. Germline CDR1 is MDHEN and CDR2 is SYDVKM. Trimming at V came to 4 bases and at J to 6 bases, leaving 10 bases not matched to a gene. This chain's CDR3 is CASSSPWTSGQKTQYF. CDR3 bases: TGTGCCAGCAGTTCGCCTTGGACTAGCGGGCAGAAGACCCAGTACTTC.

This CDR3 reads CASSLVKGWSGANVLTF. For the CDR3, the DNA is TGTGCCAGCAGCTTAGTTAAGGGGTGGTCCGGGGCCAACGTCCTGACTTTC. The rearrangement uses TRBV7-9 and TRBJ2-6, with TRBD1 as a possible D gene (5 bases). This CDR3 is built from 17 residues. V was trimmed by 1 base and J by 4 bases, leaving 14 bases between them. CDR1 and CDR2 from the germline V gene are SEHNR and FQNEAQ (reference sequence).

The chain combines TRBV6-5 with TRBJ1-1; D is uncertain. Germline V gene data show CDR1 as MNHEY and CDR2 as SVGAGI. CDR3 length: 15 amino acids. Trimming removed 5 bases at V and 1 base at J, with 14 bases between. The DNA for the CDR3 is TGTGCCAGCAGTCCACTTTTGGCGGGGAACACTGAAGCTTTCTTT. It translates to CASSPLLAGNTEAFF.

The CDR3 DNA follows: TGTGCCAGCAGCGCCGTCGGGAAGGCCGATGGCTACACCTTC. Translation gives CASSAVGKADGYTF. The chain recombines TRBV7-2 with TRBJ1-2; D gene unclear. Germline V CDR1 and CDR2: SGHTA, FQGNSA. Between the trimmed V and J ends, which lost 5 bases and 6 bases, there was a span of 16 bases. CDR3 length equals 14 residues.

The chain combines TRBV5-6 with TRBJ2-7; 9 bases line up with TRBD1. The CDR3 loop spans 16 amino acids. V dropped 0 bases and J dropped 2; count of bases not matched to a gene: 6. The V gene's germline CDR1 is SGHDT and CDR2 YYEEEE. The CDR3 reads CASSLGGTGFAYEQYF. The CDR3 coding sequence is TGTGCCAGCAGCTTGGGGGGGACAGGGTTCGCCTACGAGCAGTACTTC.

The J gene is TRBJ1-2, the V gene TRBV4-1, with a possible D match to TRBD1 (5 bases). The CDR3 sequence is 14 residues long. Trimming took off 1 base at V and 6 bases at J, with 12 bases between the two ends. Looked up from germline, CDR1 is MGHRA and CDR2 is YSYEKL. The CDR3 region is CASSQGGSVDGYTF. For the CDR3, the DNA is TGCGCCAGCAGCCAAGGGGGGTCGGTAGATGGCTACACCTTC.

The CDR3 DNA follows: TGTGCCAGCACCCCCGGGACAGCGAACACTGAAGCTTTCTTT. Amino acids: CASTPGTANTEAFF. The V and J genes are TRBV6-5 and TRBJ1-1, with 7 bases aligning to TRBD1. V lost 7 bases to trimming and J lost 1 base; unmatched junction nucleotides: 6. The CDR3 contains 14 residues. Per germline, CDR1 MNHEY and CDR2 SVGAGI.

This clone was detected only once. This rearrangement joins TRBV7-9 to TRBJ1-6; perhaps TRBD1 as D (6 bases). This CDR3 has 15 residues. Trimming cost V 5 bases and J 5 bases, with 13 bases left between them. Germline-derived CDR1 and CDR2 are SEHNR and FQNEAQ (reference sequence). This CDR3 is CASSRDRPHNSPLHF. CDR3 bases: TGTGCCAGCAGCCGAGACAGGCCCCATAATTCACCCCTCCACTTT. Full variable domain (remainder filled in from reference TRBV7-9 and TRBJ1-6): DTGVSQNPRHKITKRGQNVTFRCDPISEHNRLYWYRQTLGQGPEFLTYFQNEAQLEKSRLLSDRFSAERPKGSFSTLEIQRTEQGDSAMYLCASSRDRPHNSPLHFGNGTRLTVT.

Only one count was recorded for this clone. This chain joins TRBV11-3 and TRBJ2-5; no firm D call. There are 11 residues in the CDR3. The V end lost 4 bases, the J end lost 9 bases, and 9 bases lay between the germline ends. CDR1 is SGHNT and CDR2 is YENEEA in the germline V gene. The chain's CDR3 is CASSWPGSQYF. The CDR3 bases are TGTGCCAGCAGCTGGCCGGGTTCCCAGTACTTC. The whole variable domain, filled in from reference TRBV11-3 and TRBJ2-5, reads EAGVVQSPRYKIIEKKQPVAFWCNPISGHNTLYWYLQNLGQGPELLIRYENEEAVDDSQLPKDRFSAERLKGVDSTLKIQPAELGDSAVYLCASSWPGSQYFGPGTRLLVL.

V is TRBV7-9 and J is TRBJ1-2; D uncertain. V shed 5 bases and J shed 5 bases, with 9 bases lying between them. The V gene's germline CDR1 is SEHNR and CDR2 FQNEAQ (reference sequence). The CDR3 runs 12 residues. In DNA, the CDR3 is TGTGCCAGCAGCCAGGTACCTTATGGCTACACCTTC. Residues: CASSQVPYGYTF. Supplemented by reference TRBV7-9 and TRBJ1-2, the full variable domain reads DTGVSQNPRHKITKRGQNVTFRCDPISEHNRLYWYRQTLGQGPEFLTYFQNEAQLEKSRLLSDRFSAERPKGSFSTLEIQRTEQGDSAMYLCASSQVPYGYTFGSGTRLTVV.

The CDR3 here is CSVVGTYAIKQYF. CDR3 DNA: TGCAGCGTTGTCGGGACGTATGCTATCAAGCAGTACTTC. The chain joins TRBV29-1 to TRBJ2-7; D may match TRBD1 or TRBD2 (5 bases each). This CDR3 comprises 13 residues. The germline CDR1 and CDR2 sequences are SQVTM and ANQGSEA. Trimming removed 4 bases at V and 8 bases at J, with 18 bases between.

This clone was detected a few times. V is TRBV10-3 and J is TRBJ2-7, with D possibly matching TRBD1 (6 bases). Germline lookup yields CDR1 ENHRY and CDR2 SYGVKD. This CDR3 has 13 amino acids. V was trimmed by 6 bases and J by 4 bases, leaving 13 bases between them. CDR3 region: CAISLAGDYEQYF. CDR3 bases: TGTGCCATCAGCTTGGCAGGGGATTACGAGCAGTACTTC.